This TCR beta chain was identified in a study of T-cell memory formation after mild COVID-19. The wider study: TCR clusters were mostly confined to one donor each.

J lost 7 bases, V lost 3 bases, and 5 bases had no gene match. CDR1 and CDR2 from the germline V gene are MNHEY and SMNVEV (reference sequence). The CDR3 consists of 14 residues. For this clonotype: Its antigen remains unidentified.

Findings of the study overall: Pre-infection memory showed some responding clones, and this suggested that cross-reactive memory joined. Mostly located in CM and EM were contracting CD4+ clones, with contracting CD8+ clones located in EMRA.

Constant-segment primers served in 5'RACE that generated TCR alpha and TCR beta cDNA libraries bearing sample barcodes and UMIs. TCRdb reprocessed the 5' RACE reads with MiXCR, giving one entry per CDR3 protein. The sample includes some 130,000 distinct CDR3 sequences, less than 25% of them seen just once. Sequenced sample: PBMCs or a T cell subset sorted from them (not recorded which). J is TRBJ2-1 and V is TRBV27; TRBD1 agrees at 8 bases. The TCR originated in an adult woman who had mild COVID-19 (a few samples of this study predate the infection). Cell type and time point are not known. The CDR3 coding sequence is TGTGCCAGCAGTTTTCAGGGGGCAGGGAATGAGCAGTTCTTC. Residues: CASSFQGAGNEQFF.